This T cell receptor beta chain derives from a study of blood T cell repertoires in COVID-19. Libraries were prepared by immunoSEQ multiplex PCR; TCRdb keeps only in-frame clonotypes and omits some of them. The table lists approximately 100,000 clones, approximately 81% of them singletons. The CDR3 totals 18 residues. V lost 0 bases and J lost 4, with 20 bases in between. Germline CDR1 and CDR2: SGHRS and YFSETQ. The chain carries TRBV5-1 and TRBJ2-1; TRBD2 is a possible D gene (6 bases). Sequenced sample: peripheral blood. This TCR was sampled from a human donor in a cohort sampled during active COVID-19. As DNA, the CDR3 is TGCGCCAGCAGCTTGGGAGGGTTGTCCGGAGGGGCATACAATGAGCAGTTCTTC. Its protein is CASSLGGLSGGAYNEQFF.